This TCR beta chain was recorded in a study of blood T cell repertoires in COVID-19. In the authors' workflow: Reference gene primers were amplified, and this amplification served to estimate nucleated cell counts. Sequencing was performed with immunoSEQ multiplex PCR; in TCRdb, only in-frame clones are kept and a portion is missing. The DNA was the basis for D and trimming; V, J and clone size are from that table. The sample shows 100,000 to 150,000 clones, about four fifths of them seen only once. This CDR3 has 16 residues. V shed 5 bases, J shed 6 bases, and the junction held 12 bases outside the gene matches. Per germline, CDR1 SGHDN and CDR2 FVKESK.

The source material was peripheral blood. The chain links TRBV14 to TRBJ2-3; 9 nucleotides match TRBD2. This TCR was recovered from an elderly man with active or convalescent COVID-19. CDR3 nucleotide sequence: TGTGCCAGCAGCAAGAGCGGGGGGCGATCTCGTGATACGCAGTATTTT. Protein sequence: CASSKSGGRSRDTQYF.